The 17 T cell receptor beta chains reported below all come from one sample, sequenced in a study of response to subunit inactivated influenza vaccine. TCRdb passed the RT-PCR reads through MiXCR, listing each CDR3 protein once. The table has 300,000 to 350,000 distinct CDR3 sequences, about 20% seen once; the top ten hold around 10%. Sequenced material: PBMCs from blood, taken around 22 months after vaccination. The receptors come from a man aged 50-75 years who received an inactivated influenza vaccine.

In this sample, this clonotype turned up a few times. The chain is built from TRBV7-2 and TRBJ1-2; 9 bases align to TRBD1. The CDR3 runs 15 residues. Germline CDR1 is SGHTA and CDR2 is FQGNSA. V lost 5 bases to trimming and J lost 2 bases; unmatched junction nucleotides: 6. The chain's CDR3 is CASSHQGQGNYGYTF. CDR3 nucleotides: TGTGCCAGCAGCCATCAAGGACAGGGGAACTATGGCTACACCTTC.

The genes are TRBV6-1 and TRBJ2-7; TRBD1 is a possible D gene (6 bases). This CDR3 is built from 15 residues. Germline CDR1 reads MNHNS; CDR2 reads SASEGT. V lost 4 bases and J 0 bases, leaving 13 bases between the germline ends. The CDR3 region is CASSGPTGISYEQYF. For the CDR3, the DNA is TGTGCCAGCAGTGGACCAACAGGGATCTCCTACGAGCAGTACTTC.

The V gene is TRBV20-1, the J gene TRBJ1-5; the match to TRBD1 covers 8 bases. CDR3 length equals 12 residues. Looked up from germline, CDR1 is DFQATT and CDR2 is SNEGSKA (reference sequence). With 7 bases clipped from V and 8 bases from J, the junction kept 7 bases outside the gene matches. Here the CDR3 reads CSVGQALEPQHF. CDR3 nucleotide sequence: TGCAGTGTGGGACAGGCCTTGGAGCCCCAGCATTTT.

This sequence joins TRBV27 and TRBJ1-4; TRBD1 matches at 8 bases. V dropped 6 bases and J dropped 3; count of bases not matched to a gene: 6. CDR1 is MNHEY, CDR2 SMNVEV, per germline (reference sequence). CDR3 size: 15 residues. CDR3 amino acids: CASSQTTGANEKLFF. The CDR3 DNA reads as TGTGCCAGCAGCCAGACGACAGGGGCTAATGAAAAACTGTTTTTT.

This clonotype was found a few times. V usage is TRBV6-2 or TRBV6-3 and J usage is TRBJ1-1; TRBD1 aligns across 10 bases. V was pared by 5 bases and J by 1 base, with 7 bases of the junction left unmatched. Germline assignment: CDR1 MNHEY and CDR2 SVGEGT. CDR3 size: 16 residues. The CDR3: CASSRRTGGRNTEAFF. CDR3 DNA sequence: TGTGCCAGCAGTCGGAGGACAGGGGGACGGAACACTGAAGCTTTCTTT.

This clonotype was seen more than once but under ten times. This chain links TRBV20-1 with TRBJ1-4, with D unclear. This CDR3 has 14 amino acids. Deletions cut 0 bases from V and 8 bases from J, with 13 bases between. Germline assignment: CDR1 DFQATT and CDR2 SNEGSKA (reference sequence). The CDR3, as DNA: TGCAGTGCTAGAGATGGGAGAGCGGGGGAAAAACTGTTTTTT. It encodes CSARDGRAGEKLFF.

A few counts support this clonotype. The chain has TRBV29-1 and TRBJ1-2; 7 bases are a match to TRBD1. Germline V gene sequence: CDR1 SQVTM, CDR2 ANQGSEA. Trimming removed 7 bases from V and 4 bases from J; junction bases left unmatched: 9. The length of the CDR3 is 13 residues. The CDR3 sequence: CSASTGNSYGYTF. In nucleotides, the CDR3 is TGCAGCGCTTCGACAGGGAATAGCTATGGCTACACCTTC.

The chain employs TRBV6-2 or TRBV6-3 and TRBJ1-6, with no clear D. V dropped 0 bases and J dropped 6 bases, with 15 bases sitting between them. CDR1 is MNHEY and CDR2 is SVGEGT in the germline V gene. The CDR3 consists of 17 residues. CDR3 nucleotide sequence: TGTGCCAGCAGTTACTCGTCCGACGGATATTTTAATTCACCCCTCCACTTT. This sequence encodes CASSYSSDGYFNSPLHF.

The chain joins TRBV4-1 to TRBJ2-1; 9 positions match TRBD1. V dropped 3 bases and J dropped 4; count of bases not matched to a gene: 4. CDR1 and CDR2 from the germline V gene are MGHRA and YSYEKL. The CDR3 runs to 15 residues. The chain's CDR3 is CASSHLGQGYNEQFF. The CDR3, as DNA: TGCGCCAGCAGCCATCTCGGACAGGGGTACAATGAGCAGTTCTTC.

This CDR3 reads CATSDGRLAGANTGELFF. The CDR3 DNA follows: TGTGCCACCAGTGATGGTCGGCTAGCGGGAGCGAACACCGGGGAGCTGTTTTTT. V and J are TRBV24-1 and TRBJ2-2; 10 bases agree with TRBD2. This CDR3 region has 18 residues. Germline V gene lookup returns CDR1 KGHDR and CDR2 SFDVKD. The junction had 6 bases not matched to a gene; V was cut back by 3 bases and J by 0 bases.

This chain uses TRBV7-2 with TRBJ2-5, with D tentatively TRBD2 (5 bases). The CDR3 extends over 13 amino acids. Per the germline V gene, CDR1 is SGHTA and CDR2 is FQGNSA. With 4 bases removed from V and 1 base from J, the gap between germline ends came to 7 bases. CDR3 protein: CASSSSFQETQYF. The CDR3 DNA is TGTGCCAGCAGCTCTAGCTTCCAAGAGACCCAGTACTTC.

The rearrangement joins TRBV24-1 to TRBJ2-3; D gene ambiguous. The CDR3 runs to 14 residues. Per the germline V gene, CDR1 is KGHDR and CDR2 is SFDVKD. Deletions cut 4 bases from V and 0 bases from J, with 7 bases between. The CDR3 loop reads CATSDQFSTDTQYF. CDR3 DNA sequence: TGTGCCACCAGTGACCAGTTTAGCACAGATACGCAGTATTTT.

This clonotype was detected only a few times. The rearrangement joins TRBV10-3 to TRBJ2-5; TRBD1 or TRBD2 may be the D gene (5 bases each). Germline CDR1 reads ENHRY; CDR2 reads SYGVKD. V gave up 1 base and J gave up 4 bases, with 16 bases separating them. The CDR3 sequence is 16 residues long. CDR3 bases: TGTGCCATCAGTGAGTTTCCGGGGACGGGTGGAGAGACCCAGTACTTC. Amino acid sequence: CAISEFPGTGGETQYF.

The J gene is TRBJ2-1, the V gene TRBV12-3 or TRBV12-4; 16 bases map to TRBD2. The CDR3 length is 17 residues. Trimming at V came to 6 bases and at J to 5 bases, leaving 7 bases not matched to a gene. The CDR3 reads CASRPGTSGGANNEQFF. CDR3 DNA sequence: TGTGCCAGCAGACCGGGGACTAGCGGGGGGGCGAACAATGAGCAGTTCTTC.

Remarks on this clonotype: The conserved phenylalanine or tryptophan normally closing the CDR3 is absent here, so this likely arose from a read error. The chain has TRBV4-2 and TRBJ1-1; D may be TRBD1 (5 bases). Germline CDR1 and CDR2: LGHNA and YNFKEQ. The CDR3 extends over 16 amino acids. The V end lost 1 base, the J end lost 10 bases, and 22 bases lay between the germline ends. CDR3 sequence: CASSQAFVRRHGAAFY. Here the CDR3 DNA reads TGTGCCAGCAGCCAAGCTTTTGTCAGGAGGCACGGGGCAGCTTTCTAT.

V is TRBV19 and J is TRBJ1-6; 10 nucleotides match TRBD1. Germline V gene sequence: CDR1 LNHDA, CDR2 SQIVND (reference sequence). The length of the CDR3 is 16 residues. The junction had 6 bases not matched to a gene; V was cut back by 7 bases and J by 3 bases. The CDR3 spells CASTLGQGIYNSPLHF. CDR3 DNA: TGTGCCAGTACCCTGGGACAGGGGATCTATAATTCACCCCTCCACTTT.

The gene calls are TRBV25-1 and TRBJ1-2; maybe TRBD1 (5 bases). Trimming shortened V by 1 base and J by 5 bases, and 17 bases separated the two germline ends. CDR3 length equals 16 residues. The V gene's germline CDR1 is MGHDK and CDR2 SYGVNS. The CDR3: CASSEWSSGSEYGYTF. The CDR3 DNA sequence: TGTGCCAGCAGTGAATGGTCCTCAGGGTCGGAGTATGGCTACACCTTC.